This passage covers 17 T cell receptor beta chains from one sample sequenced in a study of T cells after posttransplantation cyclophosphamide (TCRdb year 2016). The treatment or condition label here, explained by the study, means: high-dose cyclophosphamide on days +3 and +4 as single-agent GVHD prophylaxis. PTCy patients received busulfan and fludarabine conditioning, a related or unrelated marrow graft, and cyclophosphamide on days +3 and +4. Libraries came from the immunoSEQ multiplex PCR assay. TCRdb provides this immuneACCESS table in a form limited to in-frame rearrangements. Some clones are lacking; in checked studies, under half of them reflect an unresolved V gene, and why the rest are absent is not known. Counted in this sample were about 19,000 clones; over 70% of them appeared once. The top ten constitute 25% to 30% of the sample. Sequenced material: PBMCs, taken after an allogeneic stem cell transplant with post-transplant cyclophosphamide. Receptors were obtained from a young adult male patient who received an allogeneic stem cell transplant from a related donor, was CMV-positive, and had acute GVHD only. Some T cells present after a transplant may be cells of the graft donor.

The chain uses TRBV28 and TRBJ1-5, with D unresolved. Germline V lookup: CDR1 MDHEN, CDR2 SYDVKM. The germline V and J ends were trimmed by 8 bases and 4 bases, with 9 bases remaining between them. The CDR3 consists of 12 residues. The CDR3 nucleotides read TGTGCCAGCGAGAGGCTAAATCAGCCCCAGCATTTT. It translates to CASERLNQPQHF.

In DNA, the CDR3 is TGTGCCAGCAGCCTTGGTAGTGCCGACTCTGGGGCCAACGTCCTGACTTTC. It translates to CASSLGSADSGANVLTF. The chain uses TRBV27 and TRBJ2-6; unclear D gene. CDR3 length: 17 amino acids. Trimming pared 6 bases from V and 0 bases from J, leaving 15 bases between. Germline V gives CDR1 MNHEY, CDR2 SMNVEV (reference sequence).

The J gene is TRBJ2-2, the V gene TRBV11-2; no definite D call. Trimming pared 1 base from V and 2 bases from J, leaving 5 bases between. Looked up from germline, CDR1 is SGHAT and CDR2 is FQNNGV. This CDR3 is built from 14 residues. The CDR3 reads CASSLGANTGELFF. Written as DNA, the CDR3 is TGTGCCAGCAGCTTAGGGGCCAACACCGGGGAGCTGTTTTTT.

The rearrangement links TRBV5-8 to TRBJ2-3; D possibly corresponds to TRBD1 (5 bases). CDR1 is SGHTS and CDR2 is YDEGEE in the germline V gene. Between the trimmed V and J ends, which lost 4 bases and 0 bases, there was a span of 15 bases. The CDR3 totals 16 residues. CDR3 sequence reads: CASSPLDSSSTDTQYF. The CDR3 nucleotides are TGTGCCAGCAGCCCCCTAGACAGCTCTAGCACAGATACGCAGTATTTT. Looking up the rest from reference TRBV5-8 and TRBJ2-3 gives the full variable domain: EAGVTQSPTHLIKTRGQQATLRCSPISGHTSVYWYQQALGLGLQFLLWYDEGEERNRGNFPPRFSGRQFPNYSSELNVNALELEDSALYLCASSPLDSSSTDTQYFGPGTRLTVL.

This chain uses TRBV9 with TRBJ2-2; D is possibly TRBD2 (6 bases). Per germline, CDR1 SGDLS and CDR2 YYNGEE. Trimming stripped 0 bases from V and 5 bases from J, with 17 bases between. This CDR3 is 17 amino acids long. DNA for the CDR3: TGTGCCAGCAGCGTAGTTTCCCGTGCCGGGGGAACCGGGGAGCTGTTTTTT. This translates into CASSVVSRAGGTGELFF. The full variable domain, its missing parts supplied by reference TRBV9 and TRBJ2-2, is DSGVTQTPKHLITATGQRVTLRCSPRSGDLSVYWYQQSLDQGLQFLIQYYNGEERAKGNILERFSAQQFPDLHSELNLSSLELGDSALYFCASSVVSRAGGTGELFFGEGSRLTVL.

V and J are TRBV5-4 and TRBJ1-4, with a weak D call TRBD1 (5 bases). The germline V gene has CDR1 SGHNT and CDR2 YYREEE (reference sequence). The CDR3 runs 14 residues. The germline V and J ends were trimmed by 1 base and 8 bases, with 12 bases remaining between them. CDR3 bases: TGTGCCAGCAGCTTGACGCAGGGTCGAGAAAAACTGTTTTTT. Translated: CASSLTQGREKLFF.

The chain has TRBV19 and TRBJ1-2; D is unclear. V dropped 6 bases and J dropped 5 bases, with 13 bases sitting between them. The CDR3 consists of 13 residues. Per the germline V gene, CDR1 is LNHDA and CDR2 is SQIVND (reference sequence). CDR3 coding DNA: TGTGCCAGTAGCTTCAACGAAGCTTATGGCTACACCTTC. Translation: CASSFNEAYGYTF.

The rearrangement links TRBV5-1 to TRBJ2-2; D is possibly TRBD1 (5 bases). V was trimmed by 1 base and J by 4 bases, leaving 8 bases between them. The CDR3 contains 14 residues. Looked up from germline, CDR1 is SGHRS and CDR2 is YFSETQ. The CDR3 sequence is CASSLTQVTGELFF. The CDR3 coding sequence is TGCGCCAGCAGCTTGACACAGGTCACCGGGGAGCTGTTTTTT.

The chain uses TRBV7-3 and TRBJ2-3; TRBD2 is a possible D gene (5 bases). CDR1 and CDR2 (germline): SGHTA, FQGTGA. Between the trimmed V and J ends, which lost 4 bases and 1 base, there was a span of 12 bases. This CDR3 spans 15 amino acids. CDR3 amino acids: CASSSNGLRTDTQYF. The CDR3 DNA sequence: TGTGCCAGCAGCTCGAACGGACTCCGCACAGATACGCAGTATTTT.

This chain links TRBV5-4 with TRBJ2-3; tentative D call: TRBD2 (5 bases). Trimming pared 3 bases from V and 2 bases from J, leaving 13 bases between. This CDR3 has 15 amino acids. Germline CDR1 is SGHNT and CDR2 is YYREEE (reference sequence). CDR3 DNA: TGTGCCAGCAGCTCCTCAGACGGGGACACAGATACGCAGTATTTT. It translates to CASSSSDGDTDTQYF.

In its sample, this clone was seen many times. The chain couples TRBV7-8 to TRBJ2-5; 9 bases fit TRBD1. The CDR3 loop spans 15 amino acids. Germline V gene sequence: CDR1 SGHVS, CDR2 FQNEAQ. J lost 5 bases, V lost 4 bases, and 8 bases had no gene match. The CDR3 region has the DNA TGTGCCAGCAGCTCAACCGGGACAGGGATTGAGACCCAGTACTTC. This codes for CASSSTGTGIETQYF.

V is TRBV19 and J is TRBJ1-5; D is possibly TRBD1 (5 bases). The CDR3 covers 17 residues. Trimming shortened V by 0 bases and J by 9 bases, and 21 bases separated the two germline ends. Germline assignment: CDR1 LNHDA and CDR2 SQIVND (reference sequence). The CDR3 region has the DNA TGTGCCAGTAGTATAGATCTATTCCAGGGTATGATTGGGCCCCAGCATTTT. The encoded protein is CASSIDLFQGMIGPQHF.

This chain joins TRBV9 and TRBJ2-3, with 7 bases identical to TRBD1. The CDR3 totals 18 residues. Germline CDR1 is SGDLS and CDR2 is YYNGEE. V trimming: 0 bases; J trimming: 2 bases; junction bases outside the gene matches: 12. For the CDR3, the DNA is TGTGCCAGCAGCGTAGCACAGGGGCCACTTTCACTCACAGATACGCAGTATTTT. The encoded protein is CASSVAQGPLSLTDTQYF.

The CDR3 sequence is CASSLFAGGVQSEQFF. Written as DNA, the CDR3 is TGTGCCAGCAGCTTATTCGCGGGGGGTGTGCAATCGGAGCAGTTCTTC. The chain has TRBV7-2 and TRBJ2-1; 8 nucleotides match TRBD2. With 2 bases clipped from V and 10 bases from J, the junction kept 13 bases outside the gene matches. Per the germline V gene, CDR1 is SGHTA and CDR2 is FQGNSA. The CDR3 is 16 amino acids.

The CDR3: CASSARGDTDTQYF. The CDR3 nucleotides are TGTGCCAGCAGCGCCCGCGGTGACACAGATACGCAGTATTTT. J is TRBJ2-3 and V is TRBV9, with D hard to call. CDR1 is SGDLS, CDR2 YYNGEE, per germline. V dropped 3 bases and J dropped 2 bases, with 10 bases sitting between them. This CDR3 region has 14 residues.

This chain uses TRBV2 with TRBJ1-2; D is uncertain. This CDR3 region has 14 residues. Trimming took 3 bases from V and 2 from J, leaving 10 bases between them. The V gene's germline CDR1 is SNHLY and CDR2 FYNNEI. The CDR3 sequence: CASSDDRGNYGYTF. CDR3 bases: TGTGCCAGCAGTGACGATCGGGGAAACTATGGCTACACCTTC. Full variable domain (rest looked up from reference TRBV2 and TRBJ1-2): EPEVTQTPSHQVTQMGQEVILRCVPISNHLYFYWYRQILGQKVEFLVSFYNNEISEKSEIFDDQFSVERPDGSNFTLKIRSTKLEDSAMYFCASSDDRGNYGYTFGSGTRLTVV.

The CDR3 is CAAGRGVNTEAFF. The CDR3 DNA is TGTGCCGCAGGGCGGGGGGTGAACACTGAAGCTTTCTTT. V and J are TRBV11-2 and TRBJ1-1; D is perhaps TRBD1 (5 bases). The CDR3 covers 13 residues. V lost 11 bases to trimming and J lost 0 bases, with 13 bases between them. Germline V gene sequence: CDR1 SGHAT, CDR2 FQNNGV.